This T cell receptor beta chain emerged from a study of HIV-infected patients and healthy controls. Study-level points and caveats: Treated samples reflected only about three months of therapy, arguably too short to observe immune reconstitution.

Around 0.5 ug RNA was reverse transcribed with alpha and beta constant-region primers. Using multiplexing indices, alpha and beta chain libraries were generated apart by chain-specific third strand synthesis. TCRdb independently ran MiXCR on the 5' RACE reads; one entry per CDR3 protein. The sample contains about 3,800 distinct CDR3 sequences, roughly 8.5% of which appear only once. The germline V and J ends were trimmed by 8 bases and 1 base, with 10 bases remaining between them. This CDR3 region has 13 residues. This clonotype is medium-sized within its sample. The antigen is unknown. Follow-up blood was drawn about 14 weeks, roughly three months, after antiretroviral therapy began. No cell fractionation was done, so the repertoire covers all unsorted peripheral blood T cells.

This receptor was taken from an adult with HIV infection. The sample here was blood, taken during antiretroviral therapy. The chain combines TRBV12-3 or TRBV12-4 with TRBJ2-3, with no clear D. As DNA, the CDR3 is TGTGCCAGCGGCGTGGGTCGCACAGATACGCAGTATTTT. Residues: CASGVGRTDTQYF.